This TCR beta chain was identified during a study of graft-versus-host responses after intestinal transplantation. Across the whole study: Recipients were given multivisceral, liver-intestinal, or isolated intestinal transplants. The whole recipient group had anti-thymocyte globulin induction followed by tacrolimus and steroids for roughly three years.

Clones were read by immunoSEQ multiplex PCR, and TCRdb kept only the in-frame ones, dropping some. Among about 120,000 clones listed, around 96% were seen once. This clone showed up just once. The antigen remains undetermined. Study findings and constraints: Maximum circulating GvH clone levels tracked with early post-transplant HvG decreases.

V was clipped by 5 bases and J by 2 bases, with 12 bases between them. The CDR3 sequence is 15 residues long. Germline V gene sequence: CDR1 MNHEY, CDR2 SMNVEV (reference sequence). The specimen comprised unstimulated CD8+ T cells sorted from spleen or lymph node cells, sampled before intestinal transplant. The receptor was derived from a human donor who received an intestinal transplant. V is TRBV27 and J is TRBJ1-4; a weak D match, TRBD1 (6 bases). The CDR3 DNA follows: TGTGCCAGCAGTCTCACAGGGACTACTAATGAAAAACTGTTTTTT. As protein: CASSLTGTTNEKLFF.